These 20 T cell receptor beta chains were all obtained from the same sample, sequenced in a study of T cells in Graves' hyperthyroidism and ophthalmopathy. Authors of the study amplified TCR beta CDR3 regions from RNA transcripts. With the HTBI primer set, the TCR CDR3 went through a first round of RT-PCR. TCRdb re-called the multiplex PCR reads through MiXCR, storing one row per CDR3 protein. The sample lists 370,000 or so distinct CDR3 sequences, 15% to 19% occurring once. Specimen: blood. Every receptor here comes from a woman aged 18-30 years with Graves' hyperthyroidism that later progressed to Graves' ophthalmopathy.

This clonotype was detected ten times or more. CDR3 in amino acids: CAWREGAGGNQPQHF. As DNA, the CDR3 is TGTGCCTGGAGGGAGGGGGCAGGGGGCAATCAGCCCCAGCATTTT. This chain joins TRBV30 and TRBJ1-5, with 7 bases aligning to TRBD1. This CDR3 comprises 15 residues. Looked up from germline, CDR1 is GTSNPN and CDR2 is SVGIG (reference sequence). Losses at the gene ends were 3 bases for V and 2 bases for J; bases not matched to a gene: 7.

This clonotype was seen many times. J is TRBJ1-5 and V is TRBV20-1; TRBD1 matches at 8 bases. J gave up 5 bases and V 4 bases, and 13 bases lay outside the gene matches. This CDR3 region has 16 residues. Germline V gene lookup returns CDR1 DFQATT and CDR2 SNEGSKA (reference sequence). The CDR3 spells CSAISGGTSGYQPQHF. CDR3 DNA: TGCAGTGCTATATCAGGGGGCACCTCCGGTTATCAGCCCCAGCATTTT.

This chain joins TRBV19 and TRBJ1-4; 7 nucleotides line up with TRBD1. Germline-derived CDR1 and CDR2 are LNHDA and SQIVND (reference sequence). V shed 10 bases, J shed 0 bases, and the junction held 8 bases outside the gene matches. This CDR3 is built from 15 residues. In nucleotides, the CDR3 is TGTGCCACCTGGGACAGCAAGACAACTAATGAAAAACTGTTTTTT. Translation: CATWDSKTTNEKLFF.

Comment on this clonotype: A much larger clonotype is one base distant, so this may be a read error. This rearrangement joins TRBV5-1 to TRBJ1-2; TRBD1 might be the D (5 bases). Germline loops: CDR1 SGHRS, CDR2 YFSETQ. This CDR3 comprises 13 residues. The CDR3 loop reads CASSLEGSRGSTF. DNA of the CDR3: TGCGCCAGCAGCTTGGAGGGGTCGCGCGGCTCCACCTTC. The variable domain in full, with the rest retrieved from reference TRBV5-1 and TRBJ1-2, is KAGVTQTPRYLIKTRGQQVTLSCSPISGHRSVSWYQQTPGQGLQFLFEYFSETQRNKGNFPGRFSGRQFSNSRSEMNVSTLELGDSALYLCASSLEGSRGSTFGSGTRLTVV.

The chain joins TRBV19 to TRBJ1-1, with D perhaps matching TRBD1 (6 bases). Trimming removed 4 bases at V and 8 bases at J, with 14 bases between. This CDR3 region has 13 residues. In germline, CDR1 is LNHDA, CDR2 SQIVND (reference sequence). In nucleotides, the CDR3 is TGTGCCAGTAGTACCCCCGGGGGCGTCGAAGCTTTCTTT. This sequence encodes CASSTPGGVEAFF.

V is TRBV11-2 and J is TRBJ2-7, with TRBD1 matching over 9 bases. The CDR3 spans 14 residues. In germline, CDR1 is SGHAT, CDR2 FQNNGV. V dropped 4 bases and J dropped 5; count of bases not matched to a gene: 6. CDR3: CASSSLGQGNEQYF. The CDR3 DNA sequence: TGTGCCAGCAGCTCCCTGGGACAGGGCAACGAGCAGTACTTC. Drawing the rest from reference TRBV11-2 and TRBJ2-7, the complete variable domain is EAGVAQSPRYKIIEKRQSVAFWCNPISGHATLYWYQQILGQGPKLLIQFQNNGVVDDSQLPKDRFSAERLKGVDSTLKIQPAKLEDSAVYLCASSSLGQGNEQYFGPGTRLTVT.

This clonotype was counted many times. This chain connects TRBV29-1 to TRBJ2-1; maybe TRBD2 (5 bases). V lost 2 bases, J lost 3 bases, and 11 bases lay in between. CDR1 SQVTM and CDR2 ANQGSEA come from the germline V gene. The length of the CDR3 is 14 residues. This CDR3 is CSVEKTGYYNEQFF. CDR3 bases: TGCAGCGTTGAAAAGACGGGGTACTACAATGAGCAGTTCTTC.

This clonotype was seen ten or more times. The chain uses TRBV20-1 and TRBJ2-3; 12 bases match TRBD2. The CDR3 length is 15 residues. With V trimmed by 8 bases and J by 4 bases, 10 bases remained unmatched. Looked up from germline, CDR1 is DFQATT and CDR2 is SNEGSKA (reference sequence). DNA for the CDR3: TGCAGTACTACGCCGACTAGCGGGAGTTCAGATACGCAGTATTTT. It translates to CSTTPTSGSSDTQYF.

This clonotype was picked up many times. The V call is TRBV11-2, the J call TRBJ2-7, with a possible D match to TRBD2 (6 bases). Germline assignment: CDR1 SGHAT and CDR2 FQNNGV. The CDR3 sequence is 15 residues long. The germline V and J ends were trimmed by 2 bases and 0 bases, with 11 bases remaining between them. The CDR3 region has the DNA TGTGCCAGCAGCTTATTTGGCGGGGTCTCCTACGAGCAGTACTTC. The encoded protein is CASSLFGGVSYEQYF.

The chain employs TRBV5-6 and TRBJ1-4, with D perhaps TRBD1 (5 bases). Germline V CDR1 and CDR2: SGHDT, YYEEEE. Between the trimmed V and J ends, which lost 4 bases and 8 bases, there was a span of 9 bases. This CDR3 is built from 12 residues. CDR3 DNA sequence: TGTGCCAGCAGCCCGTGGGGCGAAAAACTGTTTTTT. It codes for CASSPWGEKLFF.

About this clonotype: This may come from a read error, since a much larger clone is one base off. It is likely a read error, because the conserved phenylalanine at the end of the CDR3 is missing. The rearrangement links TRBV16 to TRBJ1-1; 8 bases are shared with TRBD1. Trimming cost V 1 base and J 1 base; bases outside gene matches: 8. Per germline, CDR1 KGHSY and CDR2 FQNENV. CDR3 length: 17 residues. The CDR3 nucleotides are TGTGCCAGCAGCCAATTGGGTGAAGACAGGGGGAACACTGAAGCTTTCCTT. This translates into CASSQLGEDRGNTEAFL.

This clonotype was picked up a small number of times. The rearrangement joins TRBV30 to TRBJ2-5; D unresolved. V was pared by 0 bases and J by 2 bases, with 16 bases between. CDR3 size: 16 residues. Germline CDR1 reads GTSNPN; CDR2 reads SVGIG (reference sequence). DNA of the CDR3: TGTGCCTGGAGTGTAAAGAACCTTTTGGGACAAGAGACCCAGTACTTC. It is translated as CAWSVKNLLGQETQYF.

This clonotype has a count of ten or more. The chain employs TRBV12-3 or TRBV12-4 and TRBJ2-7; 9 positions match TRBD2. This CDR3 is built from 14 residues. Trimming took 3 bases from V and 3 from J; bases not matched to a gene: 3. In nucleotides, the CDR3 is TGTGCCAGCAGTTTTAGCGGGAGAAACTACGAGCAGTACTTC. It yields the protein CASSFSGRNYEQYF.

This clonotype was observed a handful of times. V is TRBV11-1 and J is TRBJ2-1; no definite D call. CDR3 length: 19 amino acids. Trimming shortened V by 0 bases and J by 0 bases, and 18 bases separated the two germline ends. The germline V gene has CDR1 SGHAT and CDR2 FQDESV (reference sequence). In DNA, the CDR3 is TGTGCCAGCAGCTTAGCGCCCGGCGACTCACGGAGCTCCTACAATGAGCAGTTCTTC. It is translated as CASSLAPGDSRSSYNEQFF.

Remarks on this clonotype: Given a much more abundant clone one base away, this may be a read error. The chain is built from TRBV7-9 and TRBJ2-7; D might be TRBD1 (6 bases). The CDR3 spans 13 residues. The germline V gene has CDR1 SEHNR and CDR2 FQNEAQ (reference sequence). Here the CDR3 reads CASSLDRESRQHF. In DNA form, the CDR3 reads TGTGCCAGCAGCTTAGACAGGGAGAGTAGGCAGCACTTC.

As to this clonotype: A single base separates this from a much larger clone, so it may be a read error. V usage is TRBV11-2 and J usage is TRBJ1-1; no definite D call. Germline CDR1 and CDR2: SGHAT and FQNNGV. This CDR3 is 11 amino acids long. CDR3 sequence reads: CVSTETVGAFF. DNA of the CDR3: TGTGTCAGCACTGAAACTGTGGGAGCTTTCTTT.

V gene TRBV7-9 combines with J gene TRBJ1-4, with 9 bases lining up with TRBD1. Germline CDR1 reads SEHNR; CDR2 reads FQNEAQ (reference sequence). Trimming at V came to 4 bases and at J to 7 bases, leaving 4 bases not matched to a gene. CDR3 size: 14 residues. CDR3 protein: CASSSGTGPEKLFF. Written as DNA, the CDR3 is TGTGCCAGCAGCTCCGGGACAGGGCCTGAAAAACTGTTTTTT.

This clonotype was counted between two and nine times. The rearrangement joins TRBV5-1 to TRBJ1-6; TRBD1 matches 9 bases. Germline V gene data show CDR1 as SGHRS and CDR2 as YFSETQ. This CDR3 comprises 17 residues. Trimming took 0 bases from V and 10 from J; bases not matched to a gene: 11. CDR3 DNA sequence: TGCGCCAGCAGCTTGGGGGGACAGGGACTCATGGCCTCACCCCTCCACTTT. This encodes CASSLGGQGLMASPLHF. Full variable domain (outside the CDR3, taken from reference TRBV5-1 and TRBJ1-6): KAGVTQTPRYLIKTRGQQVTLSCSPISGHRSVSWYQQTPGQGLQFLFEYFSETQRNKGNFPGRFSGRQFSNSRSEMNVSTLELGDSALYLCASSLGGQGLMASPLHFGNGTRLTVT.

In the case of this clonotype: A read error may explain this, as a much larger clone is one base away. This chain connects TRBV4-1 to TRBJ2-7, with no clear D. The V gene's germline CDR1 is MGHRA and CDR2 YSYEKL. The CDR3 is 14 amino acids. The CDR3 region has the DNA TGCGCCAGCAGCCAAGGCCGAGACTCCCACGAGCAGTACTTC. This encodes CASSQGRDSHEQYF.

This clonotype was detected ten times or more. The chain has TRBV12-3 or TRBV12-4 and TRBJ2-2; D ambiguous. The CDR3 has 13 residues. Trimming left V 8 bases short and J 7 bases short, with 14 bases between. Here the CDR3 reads CASSWARSGELFF. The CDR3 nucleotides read TGTGCCAGCTCGTGGGCACGTAGCGGGGAGCTGTTTTTT.